Listed below are T cell receptor beta chains from one sample, sequenced in a study of T-cell memory formation after mild COVID-19. TCRdb re-called the 5' RACE reads with MiXCR, one entry per CDR3 protein. The table lists fewer than 650,000 distinct CDR3 sequences, 15% to 20% of them singletons. The sample consisted of PBMCs or a T cell subset sorted from them (not recorded which). The receptor source for this set is an adult woman who had mild COVID-19 (a few samples of this study predate the infection). Cell type and time point are not known. Each CDR3 is given with its conserved first and last residue. The D gene is left open where the match is weak. Clone size is not always given. Where it is, it says once, few, many or a class for expanded clones.

>.|TRBJ2-5|TRBV24-1|few
CATSASETQYF
TGTGCCACCAGTGCATCGGAGACCCAGTACTTC
>.|TRBJ2-5|TRBV6-6|few
CASTQDGGYQETQYF
TGTGCCAGCACCCAGGATGGGGGCTACCAAGAGACCCAGTACTTC
>.|TRBJ2-1|TRBV3-1|.
CASSQERGAGSYNEQFF
TGTGCCAGCAGCCAAGAACGGGGGGCAGGGTCCTACAATGAGCAGTTCTTC
>.|TRBJ2-5|TRBV20-1|few
CSAREDRDGQETQYF
TGCAGTGCTAGAGAGGACAGAGACGGCCAAGAGACCCAGTACTTC
>.|TRBJ2-7|TRBV6-2/TRBV6-3|.
CASSYKQSAYEQYF
TGTGCCAGCAGTTACAAACAGTCGGCCTACGAGCAGTACTTC
>.|TRBJ2-2|TRBV6-5|few
CASSYEPNHNTGELFF
TGTGCCAGCAGTTACGAGCCGAACCACAACACCGGGGAGCTGTTTTTT
>.|TRBJ2-2|TRBV5-1|.
CASSLVAGAGELFF
TGCGCCAGCAGCTTGGTAGCAGGGGCCGGGGAGCTGTTTTTT
>TRBD2|TRBJ2-5|TRBV11-2|.
CASSFIAGEKETQYF
TGTGCCAGCAGCTTTATAGCGGGGGAGAAAGAGACCCAGTACTTC
>.|TRBJ2-2|TRBV3-1|few
CASSQDGGRAGRNTGELFF
TGTGCCAGCAGCCAAGATGGGGGTCGCGCGGGGAGGAACACCGGGGAGCTGTTTTTT
>.|TRBJ2-7|TRBV6-6|few
CASSLDRDGAYEQYF
TGTGCCAGCAGTTTAGACCGGGACGGGGCCTACGAGCAGTACTTC
>.|TRBJ2-5|TRBV20-1|.
CSARGRESSEETQYF
TGCAGTGCTAGAGGGAGGGAGAGCTCTGAAGAGACCCAGTACTTC
>.|TRBJ2-7|TRBV7-9|few
CASSYSVAHSSYEQYF
TGTGCCAGCAGCTACTCCGTAGCGCATAGCTCCTACGAGCAGTACTTC
>.|TRBJ2-1|TRBV7-2|.
CASSLTIHEQFF
TGTGCCAGCAGCTTGACGATCCATGAGCAGTTCTTC
>.|TRBJ1-1|TRBV29-1|few
CSVVVWSGADTEAFF
TGCAGCGTTGTCGTATGGAGCGGGGCTGACACTGAAGCTTTCTTT
>TRBD1|TRBJ2-4|TRBV7-2|.
CASSLEGTGKNIQYF
TGTGCCAGCAGCTTAGAAGGGACAGGAAAAAACATTCAGTACTTC
>.|TRBJ2-1|TRBV7-9|few
CASSLPSRDSYNEQFF
TGTGCCAGCAGCTTACCTAGCAGGGACTCCTACAATGAGCAGTTCTTC
>TRBD1|TRBJ2-2|TRBV12-3/TRBV12-4|.
CASKTGSAGELFF
TGTGCCAGCAAGACAGGGTCGGCCGGGGAGCTGTTTTTT
>TRBD1|TRBJ2-7|TRBV10-3|.
CAISGYRGEQYF
TGTGCCATCAGTGGTTACAGGGGCGAGCAGTACTTC
>.|TRBJ1-1|TRBV5-1|.
CASSRNGVVDEAFF
TGCGCCAGCAGCAGAAACGGTGTCGTAGATGAAGCTTTCTTT
>.|TRBJ2-3|TRBV29-1|many
CSVGARSSSTDTQYF
TGCAGCGTTGGGGCGAGGTCTTCTAGCACAGATACGCAGTATTTT
>.|TRBJ2-2|TRBV24-1|few
CATSDFVPGAGELFF
TGTGCCACCAGTGATTTTGTTCCAGGGGCCGGGGAGCTGTTTTTT
>.|TRBJ1-5|TRBV5-5|few
CASSLLYNQPQHF
TGTGCCAGCAGCCTATTATACAATCAGCCCCAGCATTTT
>.|TRBJ2-7|TRBV20-1|few
CSARDQQGSYEQYF
TGCAGTGCTAGAGATCAACAGGGATCCTACGAGCAGTACTTC
>.|TRBJ2-7|TRBV12-3/TRBV12-4|.
CASSSRATSLGEQYF
TGTGCCAGCAGTTCCCGCGCAACATCCCTGGGCGAGCAGTACTTC
>.|TRBJ1-1|TRBV18|.
CASSLRNRKETEAFF
TGTGCCAGCTCACTACGAAACAGGAAGGAGACTGAAGCTTTCTTT
>.|TRBJ2-2|TRBV5-5|.
CASSFPFRGPNTGELFF
TGTGCCAGCAGTTTCCCCTTTCGGGGACCGAACACCGGGGAGCTGTTTTTT
>TRBD2|TRBJ2-7|TRBV7-2|few
CASSLAGTSGFDEQYF
TGTGCCAGCAGCCTAGCCGGGACTAGCGGATTTGACGAGCAGTACTTC
>.|TRBJ2-5|TRBV4-1|.
CASSQDLEAETQYF
TGCGCCAGCAGCCAAGATTTGGAGGCCGAGACCCAGTACTTC
>.|TRBJ1-1|TRBV25-1|.
CASSGLPGGTEAFF
TGTGCCAGCAGTGGCCTCCCTGGAGGCACTGAAGCTTTCTTT
>.|TRBJ1-1|TRBV12-3/TRBV12-4|.
CASSSQGRVFF
TGTGCCAGCAGTTCTCAGGGGCGGGTCTTCTTT
>TRBD1|TRBJ1-1|TRBV10-3|few
CAIRDRQGADTEAFF
TGTGCCATCAGGGATCGACAGGGGGCGGACACTGAAGCTTTCTTT
>TRBD2|TRBJ2-1|TRBV12-3/TRBV12-4|few
CASSLAPGLAGGPLAQQFF
TGTGCCAGCAGTTTAGCGCCGGGGCTAGCGGGAGGGCCGCTCGCCCAACAGTTCTTC
>.|TRBJ2-7|TRBV7-6|few
CASSLGRQGGYEQYF
TGTGCCAGCAGCTTAGGGAGGCAGGGGGGCTACGAGCAGTACTTC
>.|TRBJ2-3|TRBV6-5|few
CASTHGFSLTDTQYF
TGTGCCAGCACCCACGGGTTTTCTCTCACAGATACGCAGTATTTT
>.|TRBJ2-1|TRBV6-5|few
CASSYWGHQGNEQFF
TGTGCCAGCAGTTACTGGGGACACCAAGGGAATGAGCAGTTCTTC
>.|TRBJ2-1|TRBV5-6|many
CASTVTGTSYNEQFF
TGTGCCAGCACAGTAACAGGGACTTCCTACAATGAGCAGTTCTTC
>.|TRBJ2-3|TRBV7-8|.
CASRDAGVLTSTDTQYF
TGTGCCAGCAGAGATGCGGGCGTGCTTACTAGCACAGATACGCAGTATTTT
>.|TRBJ2-7|TRBV24-1|.
CATSERGRSYEQYF
TGTGCCACCAGTGAAAGGGGACGCTCCTACGAGCAGTACTTC
>.|TRBJ1-3|TRBV20-1|few
CSATTSGNTIYF
TGCAGTGCTACGACCTCTGGAAACACCATATATTTT
>TRBD2|TRBJ2-3|TRBV6-6|.
CASSPGLAAGLQGDTQYF
TGTGCCAGCAGTCCAGGACTAGCGGCGGGCCTCCAGGGAGATACGCAGTATTTT
>.|TRBJ2-3|TRBV3-1|many
CASSHNGLLTDTQYF
TGTGCCAGCAGCCACAATGGACTACTCACAGATACGCAGTATTTT
>.|TRBJ2-7|TRBV20-1|.
CSARDQLLSSYEQYF
TGCAGTGCTAGAGATCAACTCCTTAGCTCCTACGAGCAGTACTTC
>.|TRBJ2-3|TRBV9|.
CASSVAPWAPGTQYF
TGTGCCAGCAGCGTAGCGCCCTGGGCCCCCGGTACGCAGTATTTT
>TRBD2|TRBJ2-7|TRBV4-1|few
CASSGGLAGGYEQYF
TGCGCCAGCAGCGGGGGACTAGCGGGAGGATACGAGCAGTACTTC
>TRBD2|TRBJ2-2|TRBV7-6|few
CASSTGHGGATGELFF
TGTGCCAGCAGCACCGGGCACGGGGGGGCCACCGGGGAGCTGTTTTTT
>.|TRBJ2-2|TRBV19|few
CASRKVQKNTGELFF
TGTGCCAGTAGGAAGGTACAGAAGAACACCGGGGAGCTGTTTTTT
>TRBD1|TRBJ1-3|TRBV6-5|.
CASSYQGAFGNTIYF
TGTGCCAGCAGTTACCAGGGGGCTTTTGGAAACACCATATATTTT
>.|TRBJ1-6|TRBV6-2/TRBV6-3|.
CASSDLGKSPLHF
TGTGCCAGCAGTGATCTGGGAAAGTCACCCCTCCACTTT
>.|TRBJ1-2|TRBV27|few
CASSLAAARGNYGYTF
TGTGCCAGCAGTTTAGCCGCCGCCAGGGGCAACTATGGCTACACCTTC
>TRBD1|TRBJ2-7|TRBV7-6|few
CASSPAGTGGGYEQYF
TGTGCCAGCAGCCCCGCCGGGACAGGGGGTGGTTACGAGCAGTACTTC
>TRBD2|TRBJ2-1|TRBV20-1|few
CSASEEMGLAGHNEQFF
TGCAGTGCTAGCGAAGAGATGGGGCTAGCGGGGCACAATGAGCAGTTCTTC
>.|TRBJ2-1|TRBV3-1|.
CASSERSGAGYNEQFF
TGTGCCAGCAGCGAAAGAAGCGGAGCCGGTTACAATGAGCAGTTCTTC
>TRBD2|TRBJ2-2|TRBV15|.
CATRGGLDTGELFF
TGTGCCACCCGCGGGGGGCTGGACACCGGGGAGCTGTTTTTT
>TRBD1|TRBJ2-5|TRBV7-8|.
CASSVLQGTGETQYF
TGTGCCAGCAGCGTATTACAGGGGACCGGGGAGACCCAGTACTTC
>.|TRBJ1-5|TRBV7-9|few
CASSASTVTQPQHF
TGTGCCAGCAGCGCCTCGACAGTAACCCAGCCCCAGCATTTT
>TRBD1|TRBJ2-3|TRBV5-1|.
CASSWRDRDTDTQYF
TGCGCCAGCAGCTGGAGGGACAGGGACACAGATACGCAGTATTTT
>.|TRBJ2-2|TRBV9|few
CASSVASAGITGELFF
TGTGCCAGCAGCGTAGCGTCGGCGGGGATCACCGGGGAGCTGTTTTTT
>.|TRBJ1-2|TRBV18|.
CASSPGPGGQYGYTF
TGTGCCAGCTCACCCGGACCTGGGGGACAATATGGCTACACCTTC
>TRBD1|TRBJ2-3|TRBV11-1|.
CASSFGQARTDTQYF
TGTGCCAGCAGCTTCGGACAGGCACGCACAGATACGCAGTATTTT
>.|TRBJ2-3|TRBV29-1|.
CSAASGSADTQYF
TGCAGCGCTGCGTCAGGGAGCGCAGATACGCAGTATTTT